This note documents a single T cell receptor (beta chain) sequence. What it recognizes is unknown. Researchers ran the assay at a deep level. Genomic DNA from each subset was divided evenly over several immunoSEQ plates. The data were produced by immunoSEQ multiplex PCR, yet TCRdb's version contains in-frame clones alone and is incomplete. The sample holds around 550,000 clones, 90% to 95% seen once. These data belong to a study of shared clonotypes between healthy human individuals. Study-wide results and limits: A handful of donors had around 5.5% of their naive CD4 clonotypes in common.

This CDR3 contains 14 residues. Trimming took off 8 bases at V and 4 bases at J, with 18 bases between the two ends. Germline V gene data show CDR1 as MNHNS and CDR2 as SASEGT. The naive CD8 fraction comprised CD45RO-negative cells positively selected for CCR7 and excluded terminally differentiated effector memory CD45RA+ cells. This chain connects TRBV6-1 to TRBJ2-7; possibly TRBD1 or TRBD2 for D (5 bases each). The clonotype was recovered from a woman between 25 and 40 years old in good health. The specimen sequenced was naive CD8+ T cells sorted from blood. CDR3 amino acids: CASPGPMERYEQYF. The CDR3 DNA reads TGTGCCAGCCCGGGGCCAATGGAGAGGTACGAGCAGTACTTC.